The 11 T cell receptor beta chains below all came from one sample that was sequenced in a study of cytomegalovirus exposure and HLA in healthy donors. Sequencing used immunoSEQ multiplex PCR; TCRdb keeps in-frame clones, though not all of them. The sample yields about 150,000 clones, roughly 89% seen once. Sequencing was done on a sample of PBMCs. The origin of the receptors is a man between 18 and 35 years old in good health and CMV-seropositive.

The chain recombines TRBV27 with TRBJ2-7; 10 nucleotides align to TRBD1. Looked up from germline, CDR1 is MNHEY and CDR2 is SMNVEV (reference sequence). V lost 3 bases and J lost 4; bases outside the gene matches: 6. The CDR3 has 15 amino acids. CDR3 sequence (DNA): TGTGCCAGCAGTTTTCGGGACAGGGGTCCTTACGAGCAGTACTTC. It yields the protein CASSFRDRGPYEQYF.

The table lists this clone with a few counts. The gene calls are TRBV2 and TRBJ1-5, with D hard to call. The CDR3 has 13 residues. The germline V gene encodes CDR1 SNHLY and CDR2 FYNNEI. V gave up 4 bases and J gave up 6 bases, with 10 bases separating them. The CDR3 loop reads CASSVRSSQPQHF. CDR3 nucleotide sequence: TGTGCCAGCAGTGTCCGGTCGAGTCAGCCCCAGCATTTT. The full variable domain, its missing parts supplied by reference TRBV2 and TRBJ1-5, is EPEVTQTPSHQVTQMGQEVILRCVPISNHLYFYWYRQILGQKVEFLVSFYNNEISEKSEIFDDQFSVERPDGSNFTLKIRSTKLEDSAMYFCASSVRSSQPQHFGDGTRLSIL.

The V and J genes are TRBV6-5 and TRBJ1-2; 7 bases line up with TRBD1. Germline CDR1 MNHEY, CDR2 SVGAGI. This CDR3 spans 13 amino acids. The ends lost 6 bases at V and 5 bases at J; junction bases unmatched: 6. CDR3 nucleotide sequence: TGTGCCAGCAGAGAGGGGGCTGGTTATGGCTACACCTTC. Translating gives CASREGAGYGYTF.

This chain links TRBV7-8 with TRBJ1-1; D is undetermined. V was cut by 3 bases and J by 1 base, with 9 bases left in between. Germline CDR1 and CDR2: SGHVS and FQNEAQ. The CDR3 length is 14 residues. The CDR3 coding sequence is TGTGCCAGCAGCTTGTTCGAGGGGAACACTGAAGCTTTCTTT. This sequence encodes CASSLFEGNTEAFF. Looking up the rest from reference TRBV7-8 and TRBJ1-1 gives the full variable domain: GAGVSQSPRYKVAKRGQDVALRCDPISGHVSLFWYQQALGQGPEFLTYFQNEAQLDKSGLPSDRFFAERPEGSVSTLKIQRTQQEDSAVYLCASSLFEGNTEAFFGQGTRLTVV.

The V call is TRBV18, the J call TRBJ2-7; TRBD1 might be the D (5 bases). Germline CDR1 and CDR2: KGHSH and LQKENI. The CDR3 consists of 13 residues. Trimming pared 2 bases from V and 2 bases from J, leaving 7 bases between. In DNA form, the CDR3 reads TGTGCCAGCTCACCAACGACAGCCTACGAGCAGTACTTC. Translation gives CASSPTTAYEQYF.

DNA for the CDR3: TGTGCCAGCAGTTTATTTAGGGGAAACCAGCCCCAGCATTTT. Its protein is CASSLFRGNQPQHF. The V and J genes are TRBV27 and TRBJ1-5; TRBD1 might be the D (5 bases). The germline V gene has CDR1 MNHEY and CDR2 SMNVEV (reference sequence). This CDR3 spans 14 amino acids. V was pared by 1 base and J by 7 bases, with 11 bases between.

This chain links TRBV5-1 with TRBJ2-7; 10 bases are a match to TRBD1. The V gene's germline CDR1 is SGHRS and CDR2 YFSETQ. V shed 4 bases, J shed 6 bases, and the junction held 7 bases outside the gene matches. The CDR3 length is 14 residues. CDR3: CASSLDRGLSEQYF. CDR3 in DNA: TGCGCCAGCAGCCTTGACAGGGGGCTTAGCGAGCAGTACTTC. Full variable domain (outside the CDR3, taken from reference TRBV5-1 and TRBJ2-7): KAGVTQTPRYLIKTRGQQVTLSCSPISGHRSVSWYQQTPGQGLQFLFEYFSETQRNKGNFPGRFSGRQFSNSRSEMNVSTLELGDSALYLCASSLDRGLSEQYFGPGTRLTVT.

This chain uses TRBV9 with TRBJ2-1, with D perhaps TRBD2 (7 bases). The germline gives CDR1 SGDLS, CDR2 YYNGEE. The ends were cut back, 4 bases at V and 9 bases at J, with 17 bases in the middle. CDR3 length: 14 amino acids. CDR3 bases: TGTGCCAGCAGCCCTCAGGGGTCGGGAGGTGAGCAGTTCTTC. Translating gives CASSPQGSGGEQFF.

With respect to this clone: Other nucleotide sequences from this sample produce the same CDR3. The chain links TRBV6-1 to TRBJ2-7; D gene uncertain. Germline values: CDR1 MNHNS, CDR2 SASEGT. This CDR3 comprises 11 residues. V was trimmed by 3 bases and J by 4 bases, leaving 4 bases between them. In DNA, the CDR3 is TGTGCCAGCAGTGACACTTACGAGCAGTACTTC. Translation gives CASSDTYEQYF.

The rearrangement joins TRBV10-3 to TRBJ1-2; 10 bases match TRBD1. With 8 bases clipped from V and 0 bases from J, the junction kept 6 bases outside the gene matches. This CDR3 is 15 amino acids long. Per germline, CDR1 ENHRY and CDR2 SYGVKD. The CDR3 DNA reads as TGTGCCATCGGGGACAGGGGATTTTCTAACTATGGCTACACCTTC. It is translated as CAIGDRGFSNYGYTF.

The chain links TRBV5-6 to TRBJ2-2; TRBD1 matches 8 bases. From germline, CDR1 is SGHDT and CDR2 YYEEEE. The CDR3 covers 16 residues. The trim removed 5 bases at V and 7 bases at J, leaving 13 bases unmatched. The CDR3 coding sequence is TGTGCCAGCAGTTTTACCCCGACAGGGGCGGGCGGGGAGCTGTTTTTT. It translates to CASSFTPTGAGGELFF.